A selection of T cell receptor beta chains follows, all from one sample in a study of glioma-infiltrating T cells after dendritic cell vaccination. The method was immunoSEQ multiplex PCR; TCRdb's version includes in-frame clones alone and lacks a portion of them. This table has around 100,000 clones, 81% appearing once. Specimen: blood, collected before dendritic cell vaccination. Every receptor here comes from a human donor with glioblastoma. CDR3s include the opening cysteine and the closing phenylalanine or tryptophan. The order of the fields is clone size, J gene, V gene, D gene, CDR3 DNA, CDR3 protein. D genes are given only for firm matches. Size values are once, few and many counts, or a class for expanded clones, and some rows have none.

abundance: NA; j_gene: TRBJ1-1; v_gene: TRBV19; d_gene: NA; CDR3nt: TGTGCCAGTAGGGTTTCGTTGGGGGGCACTGAAGCTTTCTTT; CDR3aa: CASRVSLGGTEAFF
abundance: NA; j_gene: TRBJ2-3; v_gene: TRBV4-3; d_gene: TRBD2; CDR3nt: TGCGCCAGCACCCGGACTAGCGGGGCTACAGATACGCAGTATTTT; CDR3aa: CASTRTSGATDTQYF
abundance: NA; j_gene: TRBJ1-2; v_gene: TRBV6-4; d_gene: TRBD1; CDR3nt: TGTGCCAGCAGTAGGGGGCCTCCTAACTATGGCTACACCTTC; CDR3aa: CASSRGPPNYGYTF
abundance: few; j_gene: TRBJ2-3; v_gene: TRBV30; d_gene: TRBD2; CDR3nt: TGTGCCTGGGCACTCGGGACTAGCTTATCTAGCACAGATACGCAGTATTTT; CDR3aa: CAWALGTSLSSTDTQYF
abundance: NA; j_gene: TRBJ2-5; v_gene: TRBV27; d_gene: TRBD2; CDR3nt: TGTGCCAGCACACCATGGATCGGGGGGGGATTAGAGACCCAGTACTTC; CDR3aa: CASTPWIGGGLETQYF
abundance: few; j_gene: TRBJ1-4; v_gene: TRBV11-2; d_gene: NA; CDR3nt: TGTGCCAGCAGCGTTGGAGTAGGTGAAAAACTGTTTTTT; CDR3aa: CASSVGVGEKLFF
abundance: few; j_gene: TRBJ2-3; v_gene: TRBV5-1; d_gene: NA; CDR3nt: TGCGCCAGCAGCTTGGACAGGGATACGCAGTATTTT; CDR3aa: CASSLDRDTQYF
abundance: once; j_gene: TRBJ1-5; v_gene: TRBV6-1; d_gene: NA; CDR3nt: TGTGCCAGCAGTGACTCGGGACTTGGCAATCAGCCCCAGCATTTT; CDR3aa: CASSDSGLGNQPQHF
abundance: NA; j_gene: TRBJ2-1; v_gene: TRBV2; d_gene: TRBD2; CDR3nt: TGTGCCAGCAGCGACCTCGGGACTAGCGGGGGATACAATGAGCAGTTCTTC; CDR3aa: CASSDLGTSGGYNEQFF
abundance: few; j_gene: TRBJ2-6; v_gene: TRBV5-1; d_gene: NA; CDR3nt: TGCGCCAGCAGCTTAGGGGTCTCTGGGGCCAACGTCCTGACTTTC; CDR3aa: CASSLGVSGANVLTF
abundance: NA; j_gene: TRBJ1-2; v_gene: TRBV30; d_gene: NA; CDR3nt: TGTGCCTGGAGTATATGGCGGAAAGGCTACACCTTC; CDR3aa: CAWSIWRKGYTF
abundance: once; j_gene: TRBJ1-1; v_gene: TRBV11-1; d_gene: TRBD1; CDR3nt: TGTGCCAGCAGCCCTTACGGTTCGGGACAGGGTAACACTGAAGCTTTCTTT; CDR3aa: CASSPYGSGQGNTEAFF
abundance: NA; j_gene: TRBJ1-2; v_gene: TRBV6-5; d_gene: NA; CDR3nt: TGTGCCAGCAGTTACTCGCTACTTAACTATGGCTACACCTTC; CDR3aa: CASSYSLLNYGYTF
abundance: NA; j_gene: TRBJ2-3; v_gene: TRBV6-6; d_gene: TRBD1; CDR3nt: TGTGCCAGCACCGACCGGGACAGGGGAGCCGATACGCAGTATTTT; CDR3aa: CASTDRDRGADTQYF
abundance: NA; j_gene: TRBJ1-4; v_gene: TRBV30; d_gene: NA; CDR3nt: TGTGCCTGGAACTTGGCAACTAATGAAAAACTGTTTTTT; CDR3aa: CAWNLATNEKLFF
abundance: NA; j_gene: TRBJ1-1; v_gene: TRBV5-1; d_gene: NA; CDR3nt: TGCGCCAGCAGCGGATCCACGACAGGAAGCACTGAAGCTTTCTTT; CDR3aa: CASSGSTTGSTEAFF
abundance: NA; j_gene: TRBJ1-2; v_gene: TRBV4-3; d_gene: TRBD1; CDR3nt: TGCGCCAGCAGCCAAAGGGACAGCCCTAACTATGGCTACACCTTC; CDR3aa: CASSQRDSPNYGYTF
abundance: NA; j_gene: TRBJ2-3; v_gene: TRBV18; d_gene: TRBD2; CDR3nt: TGTGCCAGCTCACCCTCTTCGGGGGGGCCAGATACGCAGTATTTT; CDR3aa: CASSPSSGGPDTQYF
abundance: NA; j_gene: TRBJ1-4; v_gene: TRBV6-5; d_gene: NA; CDR3nt: TGTGCCAGCAGTCCACCGAGTTACCGGGAGAAACTGTTTTTT; CDR3aa: CASSPPSYREKLFF
abundance: NA; j_gene: TRBJ1-2; v_gene: TRBV6-1; d_gene: NA; CDR3nt: TGTGCCAGCCGCCAGGGAGTGGGGGGGAACTATGGCTACACCTTC; CDR3aa: CASRQGVGGNYGYTF
abundance: once; j_gene: TRBJ2-1; v_gene: TRBV9; d_gene: TRBD1; CDR3nt: TGTGCCAGCAGCGTACGGGGCCCCTACAGGGGCCTCGTGAATGAGCAGTTCTTC; CDR3aa: CASSVRGPYRGLVNEQFF
abundance: few; j_gene: TRBJ1-1; v_gene: TRBV2; d_gene: NA; CDR3nt: TGTGCCAGCGACGGAGTTCTGAACACTGAAGCTTTCTTT; CDR3aa: CASDGVLNTEAFF
abundance: NA; j_gene: TRBJ1-1; v_gene: TRBV14; d_gene: TRBD1; CDR3nt: TGTGCCAGCAGCCAACCAGGGGGGTCTGAAGCTTTCTTT; CDR3aa: CASSQPGGSEAFF
abundance: NA; j_gene: TRBJ2-2; v_gene: TRBV11-1; d_gene: NA; CDR3nt: TGTGCCAGCAGCTTAATCAGCGAGGCCGGGGAGCTGTTTTTT; CDR3aa: CASSLISEAGELFF
abundance: NA; j_gene: TRBJ2-2; v_gene: TRBV30; d_gene: NA; CDR3nt: TGTGCCCACCGGGAAGGGGGGGCAGGAGACACCGGGGAGCTGTTTTTT; CDR3aa: CAHREGGAGDTGELFF
abundance: NA; j_gene: TRBJ2-7; v_gene: TRBV6-5; d_gene: NA; CDR3nt: TGTGCCAGCAGCGGATTCAGGGATACTCCCTACGAGCAGTACTTC; CDR3aa: CASSGFRDTPYEQYF
abundance: NA; j_gene: TRBJ1-1; v_gene: TRBV10-3; d_gene: NA; CDR3nt: TGTGCCATCAGTGACTACACTGAAGCTTTCTTT; CDR3aa: CAISDYTEAFF
abundance: NA; j_gene: TRBJ1-1; v_gene: TRBV19; d_gene: NA; CDR3nt: TGTGCCAGTAGTATTGGTGCAGGGGTTATGAACACTGAAGCTTTCTTT; CDR3aa: CASSIGAGVMNTEAFF
abundance: NA; j_gene: TRBJ1-2; v_gene: TRBV19; d_gene: NA; CDR3nt: TGTGCCAGTAGTATAGCCGACATGATTATCGATGGCTACACCTTC; CDR3aa: CASSIADMIIDGYTF
abundance: NA; j_gene: TRBJ1-1; v_gene: TRBV6-5; d_gene: NA; CDR3nt: TGTGCCAGCAGTTACTCAAGCTCGAACACTGAAGCTTTCTTT; CDR3aa: CASSYSSSNTEAFF
abundance: NA; j_gene: TRBJ1-4; v_gene: TRBV19; d_gene: NA; CDR3nt: TGTGCCAGTAGGTCAGGGGCTAATGAAAAACTGTTTTTT; CDR3aa: CASRSGANEKLFF